The 24 T cell receptor beta chains below all came from one sample that was sequenced in a study of T cell repertoires in cytomegalovirus infection. TCRdb analysed the reads with MiXCR anew, one entry per CDR3 protein. This sample has nearly 70,000 distinct CDR3 sequences, with 20% to 25% found just once. Their specific antigens are unknown. Source material: PBMCs, sequenced either directly or after in vitro stimulation (not recorded which). Every receptor here comes from a human donor in good health (CMV status not recorded). Some clones in this sample may be carry-over from other donors' samples.

In its sample, this clonotype was seen a few times. DNA of the CDR3: TGTGCCACAGGACTAGCGGGATTGACAGATACGCAGTATTTT. Its translation: CATGLAGLTDTQYF. The V call is TRBV19, the J call TRBJ2-3; TRBD2 aligns across 12 bases. The V segment lost 10 bases and the J segment 3 bases; nucleotides outside the gene matches: 5. Per germline, CDR1 LNHDA and CDR2 SQIVND (reference sequence). The CDR3 is 14 residues long. Using reference TRBV19 and TRBJ2-3 for the parts outside the CDR3, the full variable domain is DGGITQSPKYLFRKEGQNVTLSCEQNLNHDAMYWYRQDPGQGLRLIYYSQIVNDFQKGDIAEGYSVSREKKESFPLTVTSAQKNPTAFYLCATGLAGLTDTQYFGPGTRLTVL.

This clonotype was seen ten or more times. The chain combines TRBV7-2 with TRBJ2-5, with D perhaps matching TRBD1 (7 bases). Germline V gives CDR1 SGHTA, CDR2 FQGNSA. The V end lost 4 bases, the J end lost 5 bases, and 14 bases lay between the germline ends. The CDR3 runs 14 residues. CDR3 sequence: CASSWRGRGETQYF. CDR3 in DNA: TGTGCCAGCAGCTGGAGGGGGCGAGGGGAGACCCAGTACTTC.

This chain uses TRBV12-3 or TRBV12-4 with TRBJ2-7, with 8 positions matching TRBD1. J gave up 4 bases and V 5 bases, and 7 bases lay outside the gene matches. The CDR3 is 14 residues long. CDR3 residues: CASSIRQGLYEQYF. For the CDR3, the DNA is TGTGCCAGCAGTATAAGACAGGGGTTATACGAGCAGTACTTC.

The chain combines TRBV27 with TRBJ2-1; weak D call: TRBD1 (8 bases). CDR1 and CDR2 (germline): MNHEY, SMNVEV (reference sequence). The CDR3 is made up of 12 amino acids. Trimming left V 4 bases short and J 12 bases short, with 13 bases between. The CDR3 spells CASSSQGGSQFF. CDR3 nucleotides: TGTGCCAGCAGTTCACAGGGGGGGTCGCAGTTCTTC.

Sample share makes this clonotype medium-sized. This chain uses TRBV7-2 with TRBJ2-7; D perhaps matches TRBD2 (5 bases). This CDR3 has 13 amino acids. V was trimmed by 5 bases and J by 6 bases, leaving 14 bases between them. Looked up from germline, CDR1 is SGHTA and CDR2 is FQGNSA. The CDR3 spells CASSVNDYREQYF. The DNA of the CDR3 is TGTGCCAGCAGCGTAAACGACTACCGCGAGCAGTACTTC.

The gene calls are TRBV2 and TRBJ2-5, with 13 bases lining up with TRBD2. Germline lookup yields CDR1 SNHLY and CDR2 FYNNEI. CDR3 length equals 17 residues. J gave up 2 bases and V 6 bases, and 9 bases lay outside the gene matches. The CDR3 region has the DNA TGTGCCAGCAGCGGCCGGGGACTAGCGGGAATACAAGAGACCCAGTACTTC. Amino acids: CASSGRGLAGIQETQYF.

The chain is built from TRBV29-1 and TRBJ1-1; D unclear. Per the germline V gene, CDR1 is SQVTM and CDR2 is ANQGSEA. With 6 bases removed from V and 4 bases from J, the gap between germline ends came to 12 bases. The CDR3 extends over 12 amino acids. The CDR3: CSVAPEGTEAFF. CDR3 coding DNA: TGCAGCGTCGCCCCAGAGGGCACTGAAGCTTTCTTT.

This chain connects TRBV27 to TRBJ2-1, with 10 bases aligning to TRBD2. Germline CDR1 MNHEY, CDR2 SMNVEV (reference sequence). CDR3 size: 16 residues. Trimming cost V 4 bases and J 2 bases; bases outside gene matches: 5. The CDR3 is CASSSFSGRPYNEQFF. CDR3 sequence (DNA): TGTGCCAGCAGTTCCTTTAGCGGGAGGCCCTACAATGAGCAGTTCTTC.

This sequence joins TRBV15 and TRBJ2-2, with D hard to call. CDR3 length: 14 amino acids. From germline, CDR1 is LNHNV and CDR2 YYDKDF (reference sequence). V was cut by 0 bases and J by 6 bases, with 8 bases left in between. CDR3 loop: CATSRDTVPGELFF. The CDR3 nucleotides read TGTGCCACCAGCAGAGATACGGTCCCCGGGGAGCTGTTTTTT.

On this clonotype: The junction departs from germline at one end; a sequencing error may be responsible. This chain connects TRBV4-1 to TRBJ1-1, with 9 bases fitting TRBD1. Germline assignment: CDR1 MGHRA and CDR2 YSYEKL. This CDR3 region has 15 residues. This CDR3 is CVSSPSGQGIAEAFF. In DNA, the CDR3 is TGCGTCAGCAGCCCCTCGGGACAGGGAATAGCTGAAGCTTTCTTT.

The chain joins TRBV28 to TRBJ2-2; TRBD1 matches at 7 bases. V was pared by 5 bases and J by 2 bases, with 5 bases of the junction left unmatched. CDR1 and CDR2 (germline): MDHEN, SYDVKM. The CDR3 is 15 residues long. Here the CDR3 reads CASSLTGINTGELFF. The CDR3 coding sequence is TGTGCCAGCAGTCTGACAGGGATAAACACCGGGGAGCTGTTTTTT.

Note on this clonotype: A much larger clone is a single base away; this may be a read error. CDR3 nucleotides: TGTGCCAACAGCCCCCAAGGGACTAGCGGGAATAACGCAGATACGCAGTATTTT. It encodes CANSPQGTSGNNADTQYF. V usage is TRBV7-2 and J usage is TRBJ2-3; 13 positions agree with TRBD2. CDR3 length equals 18 residues. Germline loops: CDR1 SGHTA, CDR2 FQGNSA.

This sequence joins TRBV6-2 or TRBV6-3 and TRBJ2-7; D perhaps matches TRBD2 (6 bases). The ends were cut back, 2 bases at V and 3 bases at J, with 14 bases in the middle. Per germline, CDR1 MNHEY and CDR2 SVGEGT. The CDR3 sequence is 15 residues long. The CDR3 DNA follows: TGTGCCAGCAGTTACAAGGACTACCCCTTCTACGAGCAGTACTTC. This gives the protein CASSYKDYPFYEQYF.

This clonotype was observed a handful of times. V gene TRBV5-6 combines with J gene TRBJ1-3, with unresolved D. V lost 5 bases, J lost 0 bases, and 9 bases lay in between. CDR1 is SGHDT and CDR2 is YYEEEE in the germline V gene. The CDR3 has 14 residues. In DNA form, the CDR3 reads TGTGCCAGCAGACGGTGGGGCTCTGGAAACACCATATATTTT. Its translation: CASRRWGSGNTIYF. The entire variable domain, with the rest obtained from reference TRBV5-6 and TRBJ1-3, is as follows: DAGVTQSPTHLIKTRGQQVTLRCSPKSGHDTVSWYQQALGQGPQFIFQYYEEEERQRGNFPDRFSGHQFPNYSSELNVNALLLGDSALYLCASRRWGSGNTIYFGEGSWLTVV.

This clonotype has a handful of counts. V is TRBV12-3 or TRBV12-4 and J is TRBJ1-5, with D possibly matching TRBD1 (5 bases). This CDR3 has 13 amino acids. V was trimmed by 5 bases and J by 7 bases, leaving 12 bases between them. The CDR3 protein is CASSRGVQQPQHF. CDR3 bases: TGTGCCAGCAGTAGGGGTGTACAGCAGCCCCAGCATTTT.

Only a few counts were recorded for this clonotype. V usage is TRBV6-2 or TRBV6-3 and J usage is TRBJ2-2; D remains ambiguous. CDR1 is MNHEY, CDR2 SVGEGT, per germline. V was cut by 2 bases and J by 6 bases, with 4 bases left in between. This CDR3 contains 12 residues. The DNA for the CDR3 is TGTGCCAGCAGTTACGGTGCCGGGGAGCTGTTTTTT. Protein: CASSYGAGELFF.

This clonotype has more than one count but fewer than ten. The chain couples TRBV10-3 to TRBJ2-2, with 10 bases identical to TRBD2. Per germline, CDR1 ENHRY and CDR2 SYGVKD. The length of the CDR3 is 13 residues. V shed 10 bases and J 8 bases; nucleotides not matched to a gene: 7. The CDR3 sequence is CATLGTSEGELFF. CDR3 DNA: TGTGCCACCCTCGGGACTAGCGAAGGGGAGCTGTTTTTT.

This clonotype was observed at least ten times. The chain recombines TRBV7-2 with TRBJ1-4; 9 bases match TRBD1. In germline, CDR1 is SGHTA, CDR2 FQGNSA. CDR3 length: 14 residues. V lost 5 bases, J lost 5 bases, and 3 bases stayed unmatched. The CDR3 nucleotides are TGTGCCAGCAGCCGCGGGACAGGGAATGAAAAACTGTTTTTT. Residues: CASSRGTGNEKLFF.

This clonotype turned up a few times. This chain uses TRBV12-3 or TRBV12-4 with TRBJ1-4; D is unresolved. The length of the CDR3 is 13 residues. Trimming pared 7 bases from V and 8 bases from J, leaving 14 bases between. The CDR3 region is CASKPSSVEKLFF. The CDR3 region has the DNA TGTGCCAGCAAGCCTAGTTCAGTCGAAAAACTGTTTTTT.

V is TRBV29-1 and J is TRBJ1-1, with no clear D. Germline CDR1 reads SQVTM; CDR2 reads ANQGSEA. The V end was cut by 0 bases, the J end by 6 bases, with 5 bases between. The CDR3 consists of 11 residues. The CDR3 protein is CSVEELAEAFF. The CDR3 nucleotides read TGCAGCGTTGAAGAGCTAGCTGAAGCTTTCTTT.

The chain combines TRBV12-3 or TRBV12-4 with TRBJ2-7; 15 bases align to TRBD2. CDR3 length: 18 residues. Losses at the gene ends were 3 bases for V and 3 bases for J; bases not matched to a gene: 9. CDR3 sequence (DNA): TGTGCCAGCAGTTTTGGACTAGCGGGAGGGCCCGAACACTACGAGCAGTACTTC. It translates to CASSFGLAGGPEHYEQYF.

This clonotype was observed many times. The rearrangement uses TRBV4-3 and TRBJ2-5, with TRBD2 matching over 9 bases. Trimming removed 0 bases from V and 1 base from J; junction bases left unmatched: 3. The CDR3 has 16 residues. Germline V gene data show CDR1 as LGHNA and CDR2 as YSLEER. This CDR3 reads CASSQDLLAGQETQYF. CDR3 nucleotide sequence: TGCGCCAGCAGCCAAGATCTACTAGCGGGCCAAGAGACCCAGTACTTC.

V is TRBV29-1 and J is TRBJ2-3; no reliable D call. The V gene lost 6 bases and the J gene lost 1 base, with 8 bases spanning the gap. The CDR3 loop spans 12 amino acids. Per the germline V gene, CDR1 is SQVTM and CDR2 is ANQGSEA. The CDR3 region is CSVDGGTDTQYF. CDR3 nucleotides: TGCAGCGTCGACGGAGGCACAGATACGCAGTATTTT.

The chain combines TRBV10-2 with TRBJ2-6; TRBD1 might be the D (6 bases). V gave up 6 bases and J gave up 4 bases, with 13 bases separating them. The CDR3 is made up of 15 amino acids. The germline V gene encodes CDR1 WSHSY and CDR2 SAAADI. CDR3 in DNA: TGCGCCAGCAGAGACAGGTTTATGGGGGCCAACGTCCTGACTTTC. Encoded protein: CASRDRFMGANVLTF.